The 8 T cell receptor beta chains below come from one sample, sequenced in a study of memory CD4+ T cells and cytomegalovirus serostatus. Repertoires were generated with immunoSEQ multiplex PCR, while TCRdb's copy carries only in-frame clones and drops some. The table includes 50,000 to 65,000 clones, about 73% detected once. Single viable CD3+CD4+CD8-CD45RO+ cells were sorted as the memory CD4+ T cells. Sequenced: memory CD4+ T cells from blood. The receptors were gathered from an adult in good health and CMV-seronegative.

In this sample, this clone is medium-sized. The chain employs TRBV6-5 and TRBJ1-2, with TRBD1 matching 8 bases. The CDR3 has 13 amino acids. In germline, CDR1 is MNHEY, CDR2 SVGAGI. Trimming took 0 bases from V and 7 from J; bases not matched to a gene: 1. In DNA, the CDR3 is TGTGCCAGCAGTTACTCGACAGGGGTTGGCTACACCTTC. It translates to CASSYSTGVGYTF.

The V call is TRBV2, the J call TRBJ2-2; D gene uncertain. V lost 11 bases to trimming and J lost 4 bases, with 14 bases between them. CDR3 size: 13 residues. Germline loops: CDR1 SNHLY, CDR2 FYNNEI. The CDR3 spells CAAGSRVTGELFF. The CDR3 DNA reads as TGTGCCGCCGGGTCGCGTGTCACCGGGGAGCTGTTTTTT.

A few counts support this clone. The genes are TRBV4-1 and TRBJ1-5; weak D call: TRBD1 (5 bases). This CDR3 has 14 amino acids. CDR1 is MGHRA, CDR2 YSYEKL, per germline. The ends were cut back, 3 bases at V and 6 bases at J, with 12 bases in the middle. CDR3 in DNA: TGCGCCAGCAGCCATAACCTGGGGACTCAGCCCCAGCATTTT. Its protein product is CASSHNLGTQPQHF.

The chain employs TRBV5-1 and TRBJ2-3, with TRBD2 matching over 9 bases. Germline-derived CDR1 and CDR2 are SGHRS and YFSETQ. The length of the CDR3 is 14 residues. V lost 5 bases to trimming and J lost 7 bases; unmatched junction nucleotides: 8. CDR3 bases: TGCGCCAGCAGGGTTCTAGCGGGGTCATATACGCAGTATTTT. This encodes CASRVLAGSYTQYF.

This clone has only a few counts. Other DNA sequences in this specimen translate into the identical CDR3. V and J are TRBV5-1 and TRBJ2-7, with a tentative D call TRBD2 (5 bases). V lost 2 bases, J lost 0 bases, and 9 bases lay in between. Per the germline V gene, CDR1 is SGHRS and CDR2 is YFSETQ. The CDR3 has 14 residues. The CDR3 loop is CASSLLGNSYEQYF. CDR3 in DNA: TGCGCCAGCAGCTTACTAGGCAACTCCTACGAGCAGTACTTC.

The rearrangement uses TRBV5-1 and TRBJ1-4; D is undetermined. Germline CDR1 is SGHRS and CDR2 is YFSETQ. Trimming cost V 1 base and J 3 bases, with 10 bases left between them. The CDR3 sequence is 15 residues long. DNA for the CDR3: TGCGCCAGCAGCTTGTCGCAGAGCCCTAATGAAAAACTGTTTTTT. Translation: CASSLSQSPNEKLFF.

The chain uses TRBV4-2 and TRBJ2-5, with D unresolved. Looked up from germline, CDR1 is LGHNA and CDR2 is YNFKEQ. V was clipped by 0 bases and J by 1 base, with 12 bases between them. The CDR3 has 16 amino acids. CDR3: CASSQDSRTFQETQYF. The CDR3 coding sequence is TGTGCCAGCAGCCAAGATAGCCGGACGTTCCAAGAGACCCAGTACTTC.

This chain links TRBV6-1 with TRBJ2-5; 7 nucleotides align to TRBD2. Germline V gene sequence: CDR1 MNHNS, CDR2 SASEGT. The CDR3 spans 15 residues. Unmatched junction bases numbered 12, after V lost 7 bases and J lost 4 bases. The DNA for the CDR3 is TGTGCCAGCACCCGGGGAGGGGAGTATGGAGAGACCCAGTACTTC. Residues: CASTRGGEYGETQYF.